This T cell receptor beta chain stems from a study of T cells in Graves' hyperthyroidism and ophthalmopathy (dated by TCRdb to about 2019). Describing the broader study: To identify TCR V-J signatures that set the groups apart, the researchers used a discovery cohort of 100 or so patients, made up of about 44 with Graves' ophthalmopathy and 55 to 65 with stable Graves' hyperthyroidism. Once sampling was done, hyperthyroidism patients were given methimazole at a starting dose of 30 mg daily, whereas ophthalmopathy patients were given high-dose intravenous methylprednisolone. In addition, the study compared T-cell repertoires in thyroid tissue and in blood from six Graves' hyperthyroidism patients. TCR Vbeta CDR3 sequencing of fewer than 150 peripheral blood samples (43 ophthalmopathy, about 75 hyperthyroidism and some 17 progressor patients) is reported in the paper. The approximately 100 discovery patients were divided at random into training and test sets in a 7:3 ratio. Prospective prediction of ophthalmopathy was tested in an independent validation cohort consisting of 18 to 20 hyperthyroidism patients and over 15 patients who later progressed to ophthalmopathy.

Graves' hyperthyroidism was defined as stable when no progression to ophthalmopathy occurred over 18 months of follow-up. Hyperthyroidism patients were newly diagnosed, had a disease duration of under 2 months, and were aged 18 to 65 years. Exclusion was applied to patients with uncontrolled infections, other autoimmune diseases, pregnancy or lactation. Diagnoses relied on clinical symptoms, serum thyroxine and TRAb, thyroid ultrasound and orbital computed tomography. Total RNA was extracted with Trizol reagent, and quality was checked on an Agilent 2100 Bioanalyzer. General conclusions and limits of the study: In cross-validation, a model built on a 13 V-J signature told ophthalmopathy apart from stable hyperthyroidism with 85% to 90% sensitivity and 81% to 82% specificity, and in testing the same model reached 80%/75%. In validation, the model predicted progression to ophthalmopathy with roughly 66% sensitivity and 72.22% specificity, a median of about six months before onset. Sample size was not statistically predetermined, and investigators were not blinded to group allocation. Most expanded thyroid clonotypes (frequency above 0.001) were also detected in blood, a finding suggesting that blood repertoires may reflect thyroid immune responses.

With regard to this clonotype: Which antigen it targets is not known. A much larger clone differs by one base, so this may be a read error.

Amplification of TCR beta CDR3 regions was carried out from RNA transcripts. The TCR CDR3 was subjected to a first round of RT-PCR using the HTBI primer set and the Qiagen OneStep RT-PCR kit. The libraries were constructed in a second round of multiplex PCR and then size-selected and purified. Paired-end sequencing of the libraries was performed with 100 bp reads on an Illumina HiSeq2000. The study's processing was this. Raw data were processed with SOAPnuke, discarding reads with adapters, uncalled bases, mean Phred below 15, or no exact constant-primer or identifier match. High-quality paired reads were merged using COPE v1.2.5, and each unique nucleotide sequence was defined as a clonotype. Clonotypes were aligned to IMGT TRBV, TRBD and TRBJ reference segments using MiTCR v1.1. The analysis included only V-J combinations with a frequency above 0.0001, which together covered approximately 99% of the repertoires. A TCS score was defined as the ratio between F50 (clonal expansion) and ExV (chaos), using BLOSUM62-based TCRdist between CDR3 peptides within each V-J. Welch's t-statistics and random forest reduced roughly 540 V-J features to fewer than 15, which were used in a naive Bayes classifier (R e1071). TCRdb ran its own pipeline on the public reads, namely fastp trimming at Q25 and MiXCR clone calling, and kept in-frame beta chains. All rows with the same CDR3 protein become a single entry with the most common DNA and genes. In this record, the V and J calls reflect TCRdb's handling and not the investigators' own analysis. Within this sample are roughly 580,000 distinct CDR3 sequences, with approximately 44% of them counted one time only. The biggest ten clones account for 8.2% of the sample.

The CDR3 goes from the cysteine to the phenylalanine over 16 residues. This entry keeps only the CDR3 DNA: 48 bases, framed from base 1. The germline V gene provides CDR1 SQVTM and CDR2 ANQGSEA. This TCR was sampled from a woman under 30 with Graves' hyperthyroidism. Donor details come from another sample of the same person, matched by shared clones. The sequence is built from TRBV29-1 and TRBJ1-2; 11 central nucleotides agree with TRBD1. Sequencing was done on a sample of peripheral blood or thyroid tissue (not recorded which). Read as DNA, the sequence is TGCGGCGTTGAGGGCGGACAGGGGGCTAGTCCCTATGGCTACACCTTC. Its amino acids are CGVEGGQGASPYGYTF. With all but the CDR3 taken from the reference TRBV29-1 and TRBJ1-2 genes, the full variable domain is: SAVISQKPSRDICQRGTSLTIQCQVDSQVTMMFWYRQQPGQSLTLIATANQGSEATYESGFVIDKFPISRPNLTFSTLTVSNMSPEDSSIYLCGVEGGQGASPYGYTFGSGTRLTVV.